Listed below are T cell receptor beta chains from one sample, sequenced in a study of T-cell reconstitution after alpha-beta-depleted transplantation in children. Using its own MiXCR run on the PCR reads, TCRdb lists one record per CDR3 protein. The repertoire holds about 440,000 distinct CDR3 sequences, with around two fifths as singletons. The source material was PBMCs, sampled before TCRalphabeta/CD19-depleted stem cell transplant. Receptors were obtained from a girl aged 2-15 years with aplastic anemia, due to receive a stem cell transplant. CDR3s include the opening cysteine and the closing phenylalanine or tryptophan. The D gene is left open where the match is weak. Only part of the rows carry a size: once, few, many, or a class if the clone is expanded.

size | J | D | V | CDR3 | DNA
- | TRBJ1-3 | - | TRBV4-1 | CASSQDPRGAGNTIYF | TGCGCCAGCAGCCAAGATCCAAGGGGGGCTGGAAACACCATATATTTT
many | TRBJ2-1 | - | TRBV4-1 | CASSQGPVDNEQFF | TGCGCCAGCAGCCAAGGCCCGGTAGACAATGAGCAGTTCTTC
many | TRBJ2-1 | - | TRBV20-1 | CSAKGGPSSYNEQFF | TGCAGTGCTAAGGGAGGCCCTAGCTCCTACAATGAGCAGTTCTTC
- | TRBJ2-1 | - | TRBV20-1 | CSASNRRSQGGEQFF | TGCAGTGCTTCCAACCGGCGTAGCCAGGGGGGTGAGCAGTTCTTC
- | TRBJ1-2 | - | TRBV12-3/TRBV12-4 | CASSTRTYGYTF | TGTGCCAGCAGTACCCGCACCTATGGCTACACCTTC
- | TRBJ2-7 | - | TRBV3-1 | CASSQDLGTEQYF | TGTGCCAGCAGCCAAGATCTGGGTACCGAGCAGTACTTC
many | TRBJ2-3 | - | TRBV3-1 | CASSQVWAGLDTDTQYF | TGTGCCAGCAGCCAAGTGTGGGCAGGGCTAGATACAGATACGCAGTATTTT
- | TRBJ1-6 | TRBD1 | TRBV5-1 | CASSLWTGDSPLHF | TGCGCCAGCAGCTTATGGACAGGGGACTCACCCCTCCACTTT
few | TRBJ2-4 | - | TRBV27 | CASSSLDSTKNIQYF | TGTGCCAGCAGTTCATTGGACAGTACCAAAAACATTCAGTACTTC
- | TRBJ2-7 | - | TRBV3-1 | CASSRITGEQYF | TGTGCCAGCAGCCGGATTACGGGTGAGCAGTACTTC
- | TRBJ1-2 | - | TRBV5-1 | CASSLAETSEDYGYTF | TGCGCCAGCAGCTTGGCCGAGACCTCCGAGGATTATGGCTACACCTTC
- | TRBJ1-6 | - | TRBV12-3/TRBV12-4 | CASSMKGHSPLHF | TGTGCCAGCAGCATGAAGGGTCACTCACCCCTCCACTTT
- | TRBJ2-1 | TRBD2 | TRBV5-6 | CASSRAGAGEQFF | TGTGCCAGCAGTCGAGCGGGGGCGGGTGAGCAGTTCTTC
- | TRBJ2-7 | TRBD2 | TRBV12-3/TRBV12-4 | CASSLAGGRISEQYF | TGTGCCAGCAGTTTGGCCGGCGGGAGGATTTCGGAGCAGTACTTC
few | TRBJ2-3 | - | TRBV9 | CASSPDRRVTDTQYF | TGTGCCAGCAGCCCCGACCGGAGGGTCACAGATACGCAGTATTTT
- | TRBJ2-5 | - | TRBV28 | CASRAQGRETQYF | TGTGCCAGCAGGGCACAGGGCCGAGAGACCCAGTACTTC
- | TRBJ2-6 | TRBD1 | TRBV7-9 | CASSQTQGAPGANVLTF | TGTGCCAGCAGCCAAACACAGGGGGCCCCTGGGGCCAACGTCCTGACTTTC
- | TRBJ2-3 | TRBD1 | TRBV20-1 | CSASDREGTDTQYF | TGCAGTGCTTCAGACAGGGAAGGCACAGATACGCAGTATTTT